This TCR beta chain appears in the sequencing data of a study of T cell responses to AZD1222 COVID-19 vaccine (dated by TCRdb to the early 2020s). The study in broad terms: A total of more than 230 trial participants underwent TCR sequencing, of whom some 210 received two doses of AZD1222 and about 25 received two doses of the MenACWY control vaccine. Trial participants were enrolled by age into subgroups of 18-55, 56-69 and 70-plus years, and about 150, 27 and 61 TCR-sequenced participants, respectively, were included in these subgroups.

Worth noting for this clone: The antigen this receptor binds is unknown. Base qualities are not recorded, but no much larger clone differs from it by a single base.

The meaning of the sample's time point label: about 28 days (+/-7) after the second vaccine dose. AZD1222 recipients given second doses at about 4 weeks or at about 12 weeks were pooled, since spike-specific TCR depth and breadth were not found to differ between the two schedules. Samples from vaccinated people were obtained from the UK trials COV001 and COV002, which included a single-blind randomized controlled phase 2/3 trial of AZD1222 (ChAdOx1 nCoV-19) in healthy adults. For TCRbeta chain sequencing, PBMC samples from trial participants were taken at day 0 and at day 28 after the second dose. The CDR3 regions of human TCRbeta chains were subjected to immunosequencing. The study's own analysis went as follows. TCRs in the repertoires were compared against a reference library of SARS-CoV-2-specific TCRs that had been generated with the MIRA antigen-specificity platform. Breadth meant the fraction of unique TCRs that were SARS-CoV-2-associated, whereas depth meant the fraction of total T cells that were SARS-CoV-2-associated. Using the MIRA data, every spike-specific TCR was mapped to the spike region that the TCR reacted to and assigned to either a CD4 or a CD8 class. Log10-transformed breadth and depth values were compared by one-way ANOVA with Sidak's multiple comparisons tests. TCRdb limited this immuneACCESS table to in-frame rearrangements with V and J called. A share of clones is missing; checked studies link under half to unresolved V genes, and the rest is unexplained. D and trimming come from the DNA, and the V and J calls and clone size come from that table. This sample holds approximately 100,000 clones; more than 75% were observed only once. The ten biggest clones cover about a tenth of the sample.

Clipping removes 3 bases from V and 5 bases from J, with 3 as the unmatched junction base count. Based on the germline V gene (reference sequence), the CDR1 and CDR2 sequences are GTSNPN and SVGIG. The CDR3 sequence holds 13 residues, the cysteine and phenylalanine included. The read is trimmed to its CDR3 DNA, 39 bases read in frame from base 1. Beyond this particular receptor, the publication reports: After two AZD1222 doses, spike-specific TCR breadth and depth were significantly higher than at day 0 and than in MenACWY recipients. Participants were mostly white British, with more females than males. The authors suggested clonal diversity may have been underestimated. In the small 56-69-year group, the increase in depth fell short of significance, most likely because of low power. Conclusions about previously exposed vaccinees are limited because only six or seven AZD1222 recipients were SARS-CoV-2 seropositive at baseline. The whole spike protein was spanned by vaccine-associated CD4 TCRs, and dominant responses were seen in regions 160-218 and 743-854. Nearly half of unique spike-specific TCRs reportedly recognized epitopes outside regions mutated in the B.1.351 and B.1.1.7 variants. Because no day 14 peak-response samples were available, repertoires were characterized only after the peak T cell response.

The sequence was collected from an adult who received the AZD1222 COVID-19 vaccine. The chain is encoded by TRBV30 joined to TRBJ1-4; 7 bases in between match TRBD1. The source was peripheral blood, collected 28 days after the second AZD1222 dose. The sequence in DNA is TGTGCCTGGAGCCCGGGACAGAATGAAAAACTGTTTTTT. It translates to CAWSPGQNEKLFF.